This T cell receptor (beta chain) was obtained from a study of blood T cell repertoires in COVID-19. Study background: Samples taken during acute and convalescent COVID-19 were collected in the United States, Italy and Spain. T cells, B-cell-depleted T cells, or PBMCs provided the cDNA or gDNA that served as material.

From germline, CDR1 is SGHVS and CDR2 FQNEAQ. The CDR3 runs to 16 residues. The V gene end was trimmed by 7 bases and the J gene end by 5 bases; junction bases not matched to a gene: 11. Seattle enrolled patients during active infection and tracked them longitudinally. Per the original methods: Reference gene primers were amplified, and this amplification served to estimate nucleated cell counts. The method was immunoSEQ multiplex PCR; TCRdb's version includes in-frame clones alone and lacks a portion of them. V, J and clone size were drawn from that table, and D and trimming were deduced from the DNA. The data show roughly 68,000 clones, with 90% seen just once and under 0.6% held by the top ten.

The receptor's source is a man in his forties or fifties with COVID-19, enrolled during active disease. The V gene is TRBV7-8, the J gene TRBJ2-2, with 9 bases aligning to TRBD1. The sample consisted of peripheral blood. CDR3 coding DNA: TGTGCCAGCACCTCTTGGGGACAGGGCGAAACCGGGGAGCTGTTTTTT. This translates into CASTSWGQGETGELFF.